This T cell receptor (beta chain) came from a study of T cell changes during pregnancy in multiple sclerosis. The CDR3 is 14 residues long. CDR1 and CDR2 (germline): SGDLS, YYNGEE. V lost 4 bases, J lost 2 bases, and 12 bases lay in between. TCRdb's table, derived via immunoSEQ multiplex PCR, lists solely in-frame clones and lacks some. In the table there are more than 70,000 clones, 80% to 95% of which are singletons. The receptor's source is a female donor with multiple sclerosis, enrolled in a pregnancy study. The specimen comprised peripheral blood, sampled before pregnancy. V is TRBV9 and J is TRBJ2-5; maybe TRBD2 (6 bases). In DNA form, the CDR3 reads TGTGCCAGCAGCACCGAAAGCGGGCAAGAGACCCAGTACTTC. It translates to CASSTESGQETQYF.